This T cell receptor (beta chain) emerged from a study of cytomegalovirus exposure and HLA in healthy donors. The wider study: Earlier results showed roughly 120 million unique TCR beta sequences derived from about 179 million T cells. Study-level results: The only immune exposure information that was available was CMV serostatus.

Donors in the study were healthy people who gave bone marrow. PCR involved 60 Vbeta and 13 Jbeta primers. Profiling relied on immunoSEQ multiplex PCR, and the TCRdb table lists in-frame clones only, not all of them. The top ten clones hold approximately 3.7% of a sample with over 85,000 clones, about 85% of them seen once. CDR1 is WSHSY and CDR2 is SAAADI in the germline V gene. This CDR3 has 15 residues. V lost 9 bases and J lost 5; bases outside the gene matches: 15. In the case of this clone: As yet, its antigen is unknown.

Sequencing input: PBMCs. The sequence was collected from a female donor in good health and CMV-seropositive. The chain combines TRBV10-2 with TRBJ2-5, with 7 positions matching TRBD2. The CDR3 region is CASSPTPGLLETQYF. The CDR3 DNA reads as TGCGCCAGTTCCCCCACCCCGGGACTACTGGAGACCCAGTACTTC.